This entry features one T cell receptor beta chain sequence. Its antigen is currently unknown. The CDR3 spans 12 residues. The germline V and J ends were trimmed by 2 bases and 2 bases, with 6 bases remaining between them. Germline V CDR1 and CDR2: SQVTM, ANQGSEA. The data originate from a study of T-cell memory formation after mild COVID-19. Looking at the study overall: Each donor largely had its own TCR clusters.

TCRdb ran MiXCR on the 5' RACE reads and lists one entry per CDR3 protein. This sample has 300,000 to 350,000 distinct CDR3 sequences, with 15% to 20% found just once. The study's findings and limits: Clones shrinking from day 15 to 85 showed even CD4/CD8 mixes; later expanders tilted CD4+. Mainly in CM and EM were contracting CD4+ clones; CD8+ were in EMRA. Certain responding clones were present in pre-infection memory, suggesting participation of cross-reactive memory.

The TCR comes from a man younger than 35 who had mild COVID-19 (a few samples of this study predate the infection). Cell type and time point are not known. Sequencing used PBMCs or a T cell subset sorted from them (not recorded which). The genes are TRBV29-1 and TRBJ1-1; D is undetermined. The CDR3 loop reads CSVEKGNTEAFF. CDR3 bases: TGCAGCGTTGAAAAGGGAAACACTGAAGCTTTCTTT. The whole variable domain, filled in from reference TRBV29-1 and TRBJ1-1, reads SAVISQKPSRDICQRGTSLTIQCQVDSQVTMMFWYRQQPGQSLTLIATANQGSEATYESGFVIDKFPISRPNLTFSTLTVSNMSPEDSSIYLCSVEKGNTEAFFGQGTRLTVV.